This T cell receptor (beta chain) was documented in a study of early T cells in non-severe SARS-CoV-2 infection (dated by TCRdb to the early 2020s). In the study overall: TCR sequencing used bulk RNA from unsorted whole blood, so alpha and beta chains could not be paired. On the study overall, not on this receptor specifically: Matching against VDJdb was skewed toward anti-spike CD8 responses, likely underestimated virus-specific expansions, and missed private and CD4 specificities.

This clonotype was observed a few times. Its antigen has not been determined. No base-level quality is on record; no much larger clone is a single base apart. The receptor library was made with 5' RACE. Sequenced on a NextSeq 500. To correct for sequencing error and PCR bias, the TCR library protocol tagged individual cDNA molecules with unique molecular identifiers. Both TCR alpha and beta chains were sequenced, and tight co-correlation was observed between alpha and beta sequence abundances in each sample. As for the authors' bioinformatics: Decombinator V4 was used to annotate the V gene, J gene and CDR3 of the TCR sequences. Expanded TCRs were defined as changing significantly between any two time points under a Poisson model with p below 0.0001. Abundances of TCRs were expressed as counts per million after normalisation to the total number of TCRs sequenced in each sample. TRAV1-2 paired with TRAJ12, TRAJ20 or TRAJ33 defined MAIT TCRs, while TRAV10 paired with TRAJ18 defined iNKT TCRs. VDJdb, accessed 1 November 2021, was searched for CMV, EBV and SARS-CoV-2 annotated TCRs, with TCRs annotated for multiple antigens excluded. TCRdb's own reprocessing of the public reads used fastp at Q25 and MiXCR and kept productive beta chains. Every distinct CDR3 protein forms one entry, paired with its most common genes and DNA. These V and J calls derive from TCRdb rather than the authors' analysis. This sample comprises about 81,000 distinct CDR3 sequences, about 6% of them detected only once. The biggest ten clones account for 7.8% of the sample.

This was a case-control study nested in a cohort of healthcare workers in London, UK, who had nasopharyngeal swab PCR tests and blood samples taken every week. Healthcare workers were recruited between 23 and 31 March 2020, during the week of the UK lockdown, and were followed weekly for up to about 15 weeks. Trimming removed 5 bases from V and 5 bases from J; the gene matches leave 3 bases unexplained. The CDR3 covers 14 residues, taking in both the cysteine and the phenylalanine. Only the CDR3 portion is preserved as DNA: 42 bases, with reading frame beginning at the first base. CDR1 and CDR2, looked up from the germline V gene, are MDHEN and SYDVKM.

Sequenced: whole blood. The rearrangement joined TRBV28 to TRBJ2-2; TRBD1 aligns with 9 central bases. The TCR comes from an adult who was a healthcare worker with PCR-confirmed SARS-CoV-2 infection or an uninfected control (not recorded which). For the CDR3, the sequence is CASSRQGDTGELFF. The nucleotides are TGTGCCAGCAGTCGACAGGGGGATACCGGGGAGCTGTTTTTT.